What follows is one T cell receptor (beta chain) and its context. This entry is derived from a study of T cells after yellow fever vaccination. The CDR3 covers 14 residues. Trimming took 7 bases from V and 10 from J, leaving 17 bases between them. The germline V gene encodes CDR1 SGHTA and CDR2 FQGNSA. TCRdb reprocessed the 5' RACE reads via MiXCR and lists one record per CDR3 protein. The sample includes under 250,000 distinct CDR3 sequences, approximately 3.2% of them seen just once. The sample was CD4+ T cells sorted from PBMCs, taken 10 days after the yellow fever booster vaccination. The clonotype originates from a man younger than 35 who received the YFV17D yellow fever vaccine. The chain couples TRBV7-2 to TRBJ1-6; a weak D match, TRBD1 (6 bases). CDR3 nucleotides: TGTGCCAGCAACGGGGGGGGGCAGGAGTCACCCCTCCACTTT. It encodes CASNGGGQESPLHF.